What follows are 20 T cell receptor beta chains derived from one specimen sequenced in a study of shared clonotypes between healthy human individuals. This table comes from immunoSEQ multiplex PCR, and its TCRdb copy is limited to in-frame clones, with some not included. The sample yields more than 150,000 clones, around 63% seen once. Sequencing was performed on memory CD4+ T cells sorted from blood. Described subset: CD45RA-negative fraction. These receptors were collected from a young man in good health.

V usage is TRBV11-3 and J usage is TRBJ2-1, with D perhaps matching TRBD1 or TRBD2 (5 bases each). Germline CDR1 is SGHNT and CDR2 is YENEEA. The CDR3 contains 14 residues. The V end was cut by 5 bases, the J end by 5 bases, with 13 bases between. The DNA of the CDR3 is TGTGCCAGCAGCCAGGGACGGGCCAACAATGAGCAGTTCTTC. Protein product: CASSQGRANNEQFF.

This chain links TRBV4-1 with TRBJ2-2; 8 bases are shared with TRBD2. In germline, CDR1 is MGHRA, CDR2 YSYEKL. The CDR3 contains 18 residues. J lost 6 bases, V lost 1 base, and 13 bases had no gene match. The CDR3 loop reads CASSQVRAGVILPGELFF. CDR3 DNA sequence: TGCGCCAGCAGCCAAGTCCGAGCGGGAGTGATCTTACCCGGGGAGCTGTTTTTT.

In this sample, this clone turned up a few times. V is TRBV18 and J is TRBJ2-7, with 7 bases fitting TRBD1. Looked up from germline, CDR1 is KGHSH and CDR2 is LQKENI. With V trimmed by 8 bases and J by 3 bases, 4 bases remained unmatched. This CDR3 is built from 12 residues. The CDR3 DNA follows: TGTGCCAGCGCGGACAGGAGCTACGAGCAGTACTTC. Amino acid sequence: CASADRSYEQYF.

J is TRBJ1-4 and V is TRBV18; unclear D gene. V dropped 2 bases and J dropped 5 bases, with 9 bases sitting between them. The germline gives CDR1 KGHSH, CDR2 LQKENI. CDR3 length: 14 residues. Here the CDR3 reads CASSPVSPNEKLFF. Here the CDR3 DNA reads TGTGCCAGCTCACCAGTCAGTCCGAATGAAAAACTGTTTTTT.

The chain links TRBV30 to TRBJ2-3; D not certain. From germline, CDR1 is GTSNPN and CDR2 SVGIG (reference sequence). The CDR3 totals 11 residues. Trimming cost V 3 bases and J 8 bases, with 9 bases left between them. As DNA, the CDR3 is TGTGCCTGGAGCCTAGTTGGTACGCAGTATTTT. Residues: CAWSLVGTQYF. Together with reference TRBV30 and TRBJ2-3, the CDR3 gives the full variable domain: SQTIHQWPATLVQPVGSPLSLECTVEGTSNPNLYWYRQAAGRGLQLLFYSVGIGQISSEVPQNLSASRPQDRQFILSSKKLLLSDSGFYLCAWSLVGTQYFGPGTRLTVL.

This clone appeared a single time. The CDR3: CASSPRVASYNEQFF. In nucleotides, the CDR3 is TGTGCCAGCTCACCCCGTGTGGCCAGTTACAATGAGCAGTTCTTC. The J gene is TRBJ2-1, the V gene TRBV18; unclear D gene. V was clipped by 3 bases and J by 4 bases, with 13 bases between them. CDR1 is KGHSH, CDR2 LQKENI, per germline. The CDR3 loop spans 15 amino acids.

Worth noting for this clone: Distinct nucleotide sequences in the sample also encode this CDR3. CDR3 nucleotides: TGTGCCAGCAGCTCTAGGGGCCGTTACACTGAAGCTTTCTTT. Encoded protein: CASSSRGRYTEAFF. The chain has TRBV5-6 and TRBJ1-1; maybe TRBD1 (5 bases). The CDR3 extends over 14 amino acids. V lost 3 bases, J lost 3 bases, and 12 bases lay in between. Germline V gene lookup returns CDR1 SGHDT and CDR2 YYEEEE.

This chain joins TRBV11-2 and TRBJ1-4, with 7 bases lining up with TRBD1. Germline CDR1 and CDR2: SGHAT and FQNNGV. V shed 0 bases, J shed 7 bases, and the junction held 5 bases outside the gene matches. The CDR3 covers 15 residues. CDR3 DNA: TGTGCCAGCAGCTTAGATTCAGGGGGGGGTGAAAAACTGTTTTTT. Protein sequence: CASSLDSGGGEKLFF.

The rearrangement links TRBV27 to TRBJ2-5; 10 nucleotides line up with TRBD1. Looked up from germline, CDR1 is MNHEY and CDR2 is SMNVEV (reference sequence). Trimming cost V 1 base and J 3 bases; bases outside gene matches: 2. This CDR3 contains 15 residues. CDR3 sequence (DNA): TGTGCCAGCAGTTTATTGGGGACAGGGGAAGAGACCCAGTACTTC. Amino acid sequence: CASSLLGTGEETQYF.

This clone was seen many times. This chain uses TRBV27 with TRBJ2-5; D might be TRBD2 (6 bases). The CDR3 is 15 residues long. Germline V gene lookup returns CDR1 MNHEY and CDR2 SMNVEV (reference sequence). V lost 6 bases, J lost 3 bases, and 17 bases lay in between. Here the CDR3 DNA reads TGTGCCAGCAGCCGCGGGATGCGGGTAGAAGAGACCCAGTACTTC. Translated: CASSRGMRVEETQYF.

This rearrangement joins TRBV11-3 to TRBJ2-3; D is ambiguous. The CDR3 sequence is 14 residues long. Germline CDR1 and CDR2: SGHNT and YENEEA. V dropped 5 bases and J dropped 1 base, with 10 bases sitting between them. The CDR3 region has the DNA TGTGCCAGCAGCCCTGGGCTAGGCACAGATACGCAGTATTTT. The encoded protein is CASSPGLGTDTQYF.

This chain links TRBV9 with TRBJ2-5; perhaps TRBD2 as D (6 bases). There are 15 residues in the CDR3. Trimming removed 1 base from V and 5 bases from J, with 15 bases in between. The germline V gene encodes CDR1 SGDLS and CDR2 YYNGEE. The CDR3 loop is CASSVLPSVGETQYF. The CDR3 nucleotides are TGTGCCAGCAGCGTATTGCCTAGCGTGGGGGAGACCCAGTACTTC.

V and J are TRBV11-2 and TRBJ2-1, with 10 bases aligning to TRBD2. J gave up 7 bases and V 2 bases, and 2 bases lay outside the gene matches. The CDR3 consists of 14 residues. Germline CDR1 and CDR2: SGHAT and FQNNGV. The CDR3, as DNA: TGTGCCAGCAGCTTACTAGCGGGAGAGAATGAGCAGTTCTTC. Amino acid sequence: CASSLLAGENEQFF.

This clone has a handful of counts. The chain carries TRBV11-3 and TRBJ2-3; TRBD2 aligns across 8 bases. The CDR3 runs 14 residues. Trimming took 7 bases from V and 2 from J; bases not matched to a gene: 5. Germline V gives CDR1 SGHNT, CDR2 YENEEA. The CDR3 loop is CASIKRGFTDTQYF. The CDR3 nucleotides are TGTGCCAGCATCAAGCGGGGGTTCACAGATACGCAGTATTTT.

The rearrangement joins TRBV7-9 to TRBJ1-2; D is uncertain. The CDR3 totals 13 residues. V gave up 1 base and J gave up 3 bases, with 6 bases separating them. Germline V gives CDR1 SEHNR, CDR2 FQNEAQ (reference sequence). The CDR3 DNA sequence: TGTGCCAGCAGCTTAGGGGAGGACTATGGCTACACCTTC. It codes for CASSLGEDYGYTF.

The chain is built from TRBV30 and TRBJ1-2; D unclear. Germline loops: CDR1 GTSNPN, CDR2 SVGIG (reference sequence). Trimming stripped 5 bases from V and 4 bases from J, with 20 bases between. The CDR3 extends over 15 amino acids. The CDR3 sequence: CAWAGRRVRSYGYTF. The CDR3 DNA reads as TGTGCCTGGGCCGGCCGGCGGGTCCGAAGCTATGGCTACACCTTC.

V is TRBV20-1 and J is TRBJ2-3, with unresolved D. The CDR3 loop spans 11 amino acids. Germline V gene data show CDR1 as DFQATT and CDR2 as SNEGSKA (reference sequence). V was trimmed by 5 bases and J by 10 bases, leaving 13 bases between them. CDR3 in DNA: TGCAGTGCTCAAGACTCGGTCTCGCAGTATTTT. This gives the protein CSAQDSVSQYF.

The chain's CDR3 is CASSRQAPNQPQHF. The CDR3 DNA reads TGTGCCAGCAGCCGACAGGCGCCTAATCAGCCCCAGCATTTT. The chain recombines TRBV27 with TRBJ1-5; a possible D gene is TRBD1 (6 bases). From germline, CDR1 is MNHEY and CDR2 SMNVEV (reference sequence). Trimming removed 6 bases from V and 4 bases from J, with 13 bases in between. The length of the CDR3 is 14 residues.

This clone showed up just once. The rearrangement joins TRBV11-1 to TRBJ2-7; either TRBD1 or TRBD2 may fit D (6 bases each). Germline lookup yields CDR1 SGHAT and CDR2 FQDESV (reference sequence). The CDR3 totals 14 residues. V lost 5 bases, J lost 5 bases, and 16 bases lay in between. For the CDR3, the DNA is TGTGCCAGCAGCATACGCCGGGGGCGGCACGAGCAGTACTTC. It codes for CASSIRRGRHEQYF.

The CDR3 sequence: CASRGTGDNQPQHF. CDR3 nucleotide sequence: TGTGCCAGCAGGGGGACAGGGGACAATCAGCCCCAGCATTTT. The chain is built from TRBV28 and TRBJ1-5, with TRBD1 matching 10 bases. Germline CDR1 is MDHEN and CDR2 is SYDVKM. The J segment lost 3 bases and the V segment lost 6 bases, leaving 2 bases of the junction unmatched. The CDR3 has 14 amino acids.